The present T cell receptor (beta chain) was sequenced within a study of shared clonotypes between healthy human individuals. Study-level points and caveats: Naive subsets, compared against memory subsets, generally had larger estimated richness values.

Original analysis: Filtering differed because ImmunoSEQ produced junction-only sequences that carried no quality scores. Data came from immunoSEQ multiplex PCR; TCRdb stores just in-frame clones and leaves some out. The DNA was the basis for D and trimming; V, J and clone size are from that table. Here the sample spans 2,500,000 or so clones, 85% to 95% being singletons. Within Nashville, Tennessee resided all donors, each a Caucasian adult. In regard to this clone: Its antigen is unknown.

Material for sequencing was naive CD4+ T cells sorted from blood. The subset denotes: CD45RA+ positively selected. The clonotype comes from a man younger than 35 in good health.

The CDR3, as DNA: TGCGCCAGCAGCCAAGATAGTAGCGGGAGTCGCTATGAGCAGTTCTTC. It specifies CASSQDSSGSRYEQFF. The J gene is TRBJ2-1, the V gene TRBV4-1; 9 bases align to TRBD2. The CDR3 has 16 amino acids. The germline CDR1 and CDR2 sequences are MGHRA and YSYEKL. Trimming removed 0 bases from V and 8 bases from J; junction bases left unmatched: 8.